This T cell receptor beta chain was documented in a study of T-cell reconstitution after alpha-beta-depleted transplantation in children (dated by TCRdb to between 2015 and 2016). With regard to the full study: Using TCR repertoire profiling, the study quantitatively followed how T-cell immune reconstitution unfolded in children after TCRalphabeta/CD19-depleted allogeneic hematopoietic cell transplantation. Summary of the overall study and its limitations: Over the following months the frequencies of hyperexpanded clones went down, and after one year T-cell counts and TCRbeta diversity were mostly credited to newly produced T cells. In some patients, high TCRbeta diversity at day 60 was attributed to recipient T cells and intrathymic progenitors that had survived conditioning. About two months after transplant, the apparently early recovery of alphabetaT-cell counts reportedly depended on just several hundred clones that had expanded rapidly and came from non-depleted graft cells.

The protocol used for the library was PCR. Instrument used: Illumina HiSeq 2500. Molecular barcoding was employed in the preparation of TCR libraries, with unique molecular identifiers being used to normalize TCRbeta repertoire quantification. The raw public reads went through TCRdb reprocessing: fastp at Q25, MiXCR clone calling, in-frame beta chains kept. Rows are combined by CDR3 protein, so each entry shows the most common genes and DNA. The sample data list almost 500,000 distinct CDR3 sequences, and about 10% of these were observed just once. The ten largest clonotypes hold roughly 2% of the sample. About this clonotype itself: No antigen is known for it. Within one base of it there is no much larger clone, and no base qualities were kept.

The intended sense of this specimen's treatment or condition label: allogeneic hematopoietic cell transplantation with graft depleted of TCRalphabeta T cells and CD19 B cells. The transplant recipients were children given TCRalphabeta/CD19-depleted allogeneic hematopoietic cell grafts. Its CDR3 holds 16 amino acids, cysteine through phenylalanine. Only the CDR3 region is kept as DNA, spanning 48 bases read in frame from base 1. V is reduced by 1 base and J by 3 bases, leaving a spacing of 14 bases between them. The germline V gene specifies LGHNA as CDR1 and YNFKEQ as CDR2. The sample consisted of PBMCs, taken before TCRalphabeta/CD19-depleted stem cell transplant. The sequence links TRBV4-2 to TRBJ2-3; perhaps TRBD2 is the D gene, with 5 bases matching. The sequence was collected from a child under 10 years old with inherited bone marrow failure, due to receive a stem cell transplant. The CDR3 sequence is CASSQVRGKLTDTQYF. Read as DNA, the sequence is TGTGCCAGCAGCCAAGTACGAGGGAAACTTACAGATACGCAGTATTTT.